Shown below are 18 T cell receptor beta chains from a single sample sequenced in a study of cytomegalovirus exposure and HLA in healthy donors. Sequenced by immunoSEQ multiplex PCR; TCRdb stores in-frame clones only, minus some. The sample carries fewer than 200,000 clones, roughly nine tenths recorded once. The sequenced sample was PBMCs. These TCRs come from a young woman in good health and CMV-seronegative.

V and J are TRBV27 and TRBJ2-1, with TRBD2 matching over 12 bases. CDR3 length: 16 residues. V dropped 5 bases and J dropped 4; count of bases not matched to a gene: 6. The germline CDR1 and CDR2 sequences are MNHEY and SMNVEV (reference sequence). The DNA of the CDR3 is TGTGCCAGCAGTGCCAGGACTAGCGGGAATTACAATGAGCAGTTCTTC. Amino acid sequence: CASSARTSGNYNEQFF.

The V gene is TRBV7-2, the J gene TRBJ2-3; TRBD2 agrees at 8 bases. The CDR3 spans 17 residues. The J segment lost 8 bases and the V segment lost 5 bases, leaving 18 bases of the junction unmatched. Germline V gives CDR1 SGHTA, CDR2 FQGNSA. Written as DNA, the CDR3 is TGTGCCAGCAGCCCCGCCCGTGGAGCGGGGGAAACGGGTACGCAGTATTTT. This gives the protein CASSPARGAGETGTQYF. Together with reference TRBV7-2 and TRBJ2-3, the CDR3 gives the full variable domain: GAGVSQSPSNKVTEKGKDVELRCDPISGHTALYWYRQSLGQGLEFLIYFQGNSAPDKSGLPSDRFSAERTGGSVSTLTIQRTQQEDSAVYLCASSPARGAGETGTQYFGPGTRLTVL.

J is TRBJ1-1 and V is TRBV7-9; a weak D match, TRBD1 (5 bases). The V gene's germline CDR1 is SEHNR and CDR2 FQNEAQ (reference sequence). Trimming removed 5 bases from V and 7 bases from J, with 11 bases in between. CDR3 size: 12 residues. Written as DNA, the CDR3 is TGTGCCAGCAGCAGGGACGGGTATGAAGCTTTCTTT. Residues: CASSRDGYEAFF.

The chain combines TRBV11-2 with TRBJ2-2; 7 nucleotides align to TRBD1. V lost 6 bases and J lost 0; bases outside the gene matches: 4. Germline CDR1 is SGHAT and CDR2 is FQNNGV. The CDR3 runs 15 residues. CDR3 residues: CASSKQGTNTGELFF. For the CDR3, the DNA is TGTGCCAGCAGTAAACAGGGGACGAACACCGGGGAGCTGTTTTTT.

In this sample, this clone turned up once. V and J are TRBV28 and TRBJ2-7, with D hard to call. Per germline, CDR1 MDHEN and CDR2 SYDVKM. V was clipped by 2 bases and J by 9 bases, with 8 bases between them. CDR3 length: 11 residues. The CDR3 nucleotides are TGTGCCAGCAGTTTACGCGCACGGCAGTACTTC. Amino acid sequence: CASSLRARQYF.

V and J are TRBV5-1 and TRBJ2-1; no clear D gene. The CDR3 contains 14 residues. Germline values: CDR1 SGHRS, CDR2 YFSETQ. V was pared by 2 bases and J by 1 base, with 7 bases between. The DNA for the CDR3 is TGCGCCAGCAGCTTAAGCGCATCCTACAATGAGCAGTTCTTC. This codes for CASSLSASYNEQFF.

The chain links TRBV5-4 to TRBJ1-1, with a possible D match to TRBD1 (6 bases). The CDR3 is made up of 15 amino acids. Trimming removed 4 bases from V and 3 bases from J, with 16 bases in between. Per the germline V gene, CDR1 is SGHNT and CDR2 is YYREEE (reference sequence). CDR3 sequence: CASSKGGGSDTEAFF. In DNA, the CDR3 is TGTGCCAGCAGCAAGGGAGGGGGATCGGACACTGAAGCTTTCTTT.

The rearrangement links TRBV4-1 to TRBJ2-1; perhaps TRBD2 as D (5 bases). The CDR3 has 15 amino acids. The V and J ends lost 5 bases and 0 bases respectively, with 11 bases between them. The germline V gene encodes CDR1 MGHRA and CDR2 YSYEKL. The CDR3 bases are TGCGCCAGCAGCGGACCGGGGAGCTCCTACAATGAGCAGTTCTTC. It yields the protein CASSGPGSSYNEQFF.

The V gene is TRBV9, the J gene TRBJ1-6; D is undetermined. This CDR3 has 15 amino acids. The V end was cut by 3 bases, the J end by 2 bases, with 9 bases between. Germline values: CDR1 SGDLS, CDR2 YYNGEE. CDR3 nucleotide sequence: TGTGCCAGCAGCGCCGGGAGCCCCTATAATTCACCCCTCCACTTT. Protein product: CASSAGSPYNSPLHF.

The CDR3 loop is CASSLSGEETQYF. CDR3 nucleotide sequence: TGTGCCAGCAGTTTATCGGGAGAGGAGACCCAGTACTTC. The chain joins TRBV27 to TRBJ2-5, with a tentative D call TRBD2 (5 bases). Between the trimmed V and J ends, which lost 0 bases and 5 bases, there was a span of 7 bases. The CDR3 length is 13 residues. Germline CDR1 is MNHEY and CDR2 is SMNVEV (reference sequence).

The gene calls are TRBV28 and TRBJ1-1; no definite D call. The germline V gene encodes CDR1 MDHEN and CDR2 SYDVKM. V lost 5 bases and J 10 bases, leaving 14 bases between the germline ends. This CDR3 comprises 12 residues. The CDR3 region has the DNA TGTGCCAGCAGTCCGTCCGGCGGCGGAGCTTTCTTT. Protein product: CASSPSGGGAFF.

J is TRBJ1-5 and V is TRBV9; D is ambiguous. V was clipped by 2 bases and J by 3 bases, with 12 bases between them. The CDR3 totals 15 residues. Germline assignment: CDR1 SGDLS and CDR2 YYNGEE. The CDR3: CASSVGGRANQPQHF. The DNA of the CDR3 is TGTGCCAGCAGCGTCGGTGGACGGGCCAATCAGCCCCAGCATTTT.

J is TRBJ1-3 and V is TRBV2, with 7 bases identical to TRBD1. The germline CDR1 and CDR2 sequences are SNHLY and FYNNEI. CDR3 size: 16 residues. V lost 7 bases and J lost 0; bases outside the gene matches: 9. The CDR3 DNA is TGTGCCAGCATAAAGGACAGGACCAACTCTGGAAACACCATATATTTT. Its protein is CASIKDRTNSGNTIYF.

About this clone itself: The same CDR3 is also encoded by other DNA sequences in this sample. DNA of the CDR3: TGCGCCAGCAGCTTGGTGGGTGACAATGAGCAGTTCTTC. Protein: CASSLVGDNEQFF. The chain links TRBV5-1 to TRBJ2-1, with D unresolved. The CDR3 runs to 13 residues. The germline V and J ends were trimmed by 0 bases and 5 bases, with 6 bases remaining between them. CDR1 and CDR2 (germline): SGHRS, YFSETQ. Combining the CDR3 with reference TRBV5-1 and TRBJ2-1 gives the whole variable domain KAGVTQTPRYLIKTRGQQVTLSCSPISGHRSVSWYQQTPGQGLQFLFEYFSETQRNKGNFPGRFSGRQFSNSRSEMNVSTLELGDSALYLCASSLVGDNEQFFGPGTRLTVL.

This chain links TRBV5-1 with TRBJ2-7; weak D call: TRBD1 (5 bases). Germline CDR1 and CDR2: SGHRS and YFSETQ. The CDR3 is made up of 15 amino acids. Trimming shortened V by 4 bases and J by 4 bases, and 18 bases separated the two germline ends. This CDR3 is CASSPDKPYLYEQYF. DNA for the CDR3: TGCGCCAGCAGCCCGGACAAGCCGTACCTTTACGAGCAGTACTTC. Full variable domain (remainder filled in from reference TRBV5-1 and TRBJ2-7): KAGVTQTPRYLIKTRGQQVTLSCSPISGHRSVSWYQQTPGQGLQFLFEYFSETQRNKGNFPGRFSGRQFSNSRSEMNVSTLELGDSALYLCASSPDKPYLYEQYFGPGTRLTVT.

The rearrangement links TRBV5-1 to TRBJ2-1, with 7 bases identical to TRBD2. The germline gives CDR1 SGHRS, CDR2 YFSETQ. V lost 1 base, J lost 9 bases, and 1 base stayed unmatched. This CDR3 has 12 residues. The CDR3 coding sequence is TGCGCCAGCAGCTTGCGGGGGGTTGAGCAGTTCTTC. Amino acids: CASSLRGVEQFF.

The chain recombines TRBV14 with TRBJ1-4; no definite D call. Trimming cost V 4 bases and J 3 bases, with 9 bases left between them. This CDR3 contains 14 residues. Per germline, CDR1 SGHDN and CDR2 FVKESK. CDR3 sequence: CASSRWQPNEKLFF. CDR3 nucleotide sequence: TGTGCCAGCAGCCGATGGCAGCCTAATGAAAAACTGTTTTTT.

V and J are TRBV27 and TRBJ1-6; D is perhaps TRBD1 (6 bases). This CDR3 has 17 amino acids. V lost 5 bases and J lost 3, with 17 bases in between. Per germline, CDR1 MNHEY and CDR2 SMNVEV (reference sequence). In DNA form, the CDR3 reads TGTGCCAGCAGTCCTCGAACAACAGGGATCTATAATTCACCCCTCCACTTT. Encoded protein: CASSPRTTGIYNSPLHF.